The present T cell receptor (beta chain) was sequenced within a study of glioma-infiltrating T cells after dendritic cell vaccination. Data came from immunoSEQ multiplex PCR; TCRdb stores just in-frame clones and leaves some out. This sample has tens of thousands of clones, with 81% found just once. Germline CDR1 and CDR2: MNHEY and SMNVEV (reference sequence). The CDR3 loop spans 16 amino acids. V shed 5 bases, J shed 2 bases, and the junction held 10 bases outside the gene matches. Sequenced material: blood, taken before dendritic cell vaccination. This clonotype was obtained from a human donor with glioblastoma. This sequence joins TRBV27 and TRBJ2-7; 9 nucleotides match TRBD1. CDR3 protein: CASSQERTGAPYEQYF. CDR3 nucleotides: TGTGCCAGCAGTCAAGAACGGACAGGGGCTCCCTACGAGCAGTACTTC.